This is a list of T cell receptor beta chains from one sample in a study of T cell responses to AZD1222 COVID-19 vaccine. Sequenced by immunoSEQ multiplex PCR; TCRdb stores in-frame clones only, minus some. The sample shows over 100,000 clones, roughly 88% of them seen only once. Sequences were derived from peripheral blood, sampled on day 0 of AZD1222 vaccination. These receptors all come from an adult in good health. Each CDR3 is given without its conserved first and last residue. Clone sizes are given selectively: once, few, many, or a class where the clone is expanded.

clone_size: NA; j_call: TRBJ2-5; v_call: TRBV5-4; cdr3_aa: ASSGHSGGASETQY
clone_size: NA; j_call: TRBJ1-4; v_call: TRBV29-1; cdr3_aa: SVEATNEKLF
clone_size: NA; j_call: TRBJ2-2; v_call: TRBV5-1; cdr3_aa: ASSLIGQPTGLNTGELF
clone_size: NA; j_call: TRBJ1-2; v_call: TRBV7-9; cdr3_aa: ASRNGQGARGYT
clone_size: once; j_call: TRBJ1-4; v_call: TRBV6-5; cdr3_aa: ASSTGTTNEKLF
clone_size: once; j_call: TRBJ2-1; v_call: TRBV7-3; cdr3_aa: ASSPGVNEQF
clone_size: NA; j_call: TRBJ1-2; v_call: TRBV6-1; cdr3_aa: ASSEAPFRTNLYGYT
clone_size: NA; j_call: TRBJ2-1; v_call: TRBV25-1; cdr3_aa: ASSSTGAGQLYNEQF
clone_size: NA; j_call: TRBJ1-5; v_call: TRBV30; cdr3_aa: AWSVGGRNQPQH
clone_size: NA; j_call: TRBJ1-1; v_call: TRBV11-3; cdr3_aa: ASSFGRNTEAF
clone_size: NA; j_call: TRBJ1-2; v_call: TRBV4-2; cdr3_aa: ASSQDRGNYGYT
clone_size: NA; j_call: TRBJ1-1; v_call: TRBV12-3/TRBV12-4; cdr3_aa: ASSLNRNTEAF
clone_size: NA; j_call: TRBJ2-1; v_call: TRBV6-1; cdr3_aa: ASSERWSGRSSYNEQF
clone_size: NA; j_call: TRBJ1-1; v_call: TRBV28; cdr3_aa: ASEGAVNTEAF
clone_size: NA; j_call: TRBJ2-3; v_call: TRBV6-4; cdr3_aa: ASSVGGRAGDTQY
clone_size: NA; j_call: TRBJ2-6; v_call: TRBV11-3; cdr3_aa: ASSSISGANVLT
clone_size: NA; j_call: TRBJ1-3; v_call: TRBV5-4; cdr3_aa: ASSSGNGNTIY
clone_size: NA; j_call: TRBJ2-1; v_call: TRBV20-1; cdr3_aa: SASPGQGQF
clone_size: NA; j_call: TRBJ1-1; v_call: TRBV19; cdr3_aa: ASSILAGLNTEAF
clone_size: few; j_call: TRBJ1-2; v_call: TRBV12-3/TRBV12-4; cdr3_aa: ASSFWGYGYT
clone_size: NA; j_call: TRBJ1-1; v_call: TRBV6-5; cdr3_aa: ASCSPNTEAF
clone_size: NA; j_call: TRBJ1-4; v_call: TRBV5-6; cdr3_aa: ASSAYRGTNEKLF
clone_size: NA; j_call: TRBJ1-4; v_call: TRBV30; cdr3_aa: AWRRGQGYNEKLF
clone_size: once; j_call: TRBJ1-1; v_call: TRBV10-3; cdr3_aa: AISEGRLNTEAF
clone_size: NA; j_call: TRBJ1-5; v_call: TRBV12-5; cdr3_aa: ASGLDFSGKQPQH
clone_size: once; j_call: TRBJ2-7; v_call: TRBV28; cdr3_aa: ASSGFRSGDGHEQY
clone_size: NA; j_call: TRBJ2-7; v_call: TRBV30; cdr3_aa: AWRRTGNNNEQY
clone_size: NA; j_call: TRBJ1-2; v_call: TRBV18; cdr3_aa: ASSNDRSVRGYT
clone_size: NA; j_call: TRBJ1-2; v_call: TRBV25-1; cdr3_aa: ASSGTTEAGYT
clone_size: NA; j_call: TRBJ2-5; v_call: TRBV7-9; cdr3_aa: ASSLGLGYKGETQY
clone_size: NA; j_call: TRBJ2-2; v_call: TRBV6-1; cdr3_aa: ASSDRVGLGGGELF
clone_size: NA; j_call: TRBJ2-5; v_call: TRBV2; cdr3_aa: ASRRRTQETQY
clone_size: NA; j_call: TRBJ1-3; v_call: TRBV5-6; cdr3_aa: ASSSGQGNTIY
clone_size: NA; j_call: TRBJ1-3; v_call: TRBV9; cdr3_aa: ASSALGAHSGNTIY
clone_size: NA; j_call: TRBJ1-1; v_call: TRBV9; cdr3_aa: ASSETPWGLNTEAF
clone_size: NA; j_call: TRBJ1-2; v_call: TRBV2; cdr3_aa: ASSSGQGRYGYT
clone_size: few; j_call: TRBJ1-1; v_call: TRBV29-1; cdr3_aa: SVDRGGTEAF
clone_size: NA; j_call: TRBJ2-3; v_call: TRBV6-5; cdr3_aa: ASTPGNMGTQY
clone_size: few; j_call: TRBJ1-5; v_call: TRBV12-3/TRBV12-4; cdr3_aa: ASSPGPGMPQH
clone_size: NA; j_call: TRBJ2-1; v_call: TRBV5-1; cdr3_aa: ASSLYSWGNEQF
clone_size: NA; j_call: TRBJ1-2; v_call: TRBV4-3; cdr3_aa: ASSQGGGRTNPSGGYT
clone_size: NA; j_call: TRBJ2-1; v_call: TRBV3-1/TRBV3-2; cdr3_aa: ASSQAEVEQF
clone_size: NA; j_call: TRBJ1-1; v_call: TRBV6-4; cdr3_aa: ASSVGLNTEAF
clone_size: NA; j_call: TRBJ2-3; v_call: TRBV12-3/TRBV12-4; cdr3_aa: ASTLLDTQY
clone_size: NA; j_call: TRBJ1-4; v_call: TRBV3-1/TRBV3-2; cdr3_aa: ASSQVWDRVSTNEKLF
clone_size: NA; j_call: TRBJ2-5; v_call: TRBV7-3; cdr3_aa: ASSLSGGQETQY
clone_size: NA; j_call: TRBJ2-1; v_call: TRBV19; cdr3_aa: ASSRGSGGGKSNEQF